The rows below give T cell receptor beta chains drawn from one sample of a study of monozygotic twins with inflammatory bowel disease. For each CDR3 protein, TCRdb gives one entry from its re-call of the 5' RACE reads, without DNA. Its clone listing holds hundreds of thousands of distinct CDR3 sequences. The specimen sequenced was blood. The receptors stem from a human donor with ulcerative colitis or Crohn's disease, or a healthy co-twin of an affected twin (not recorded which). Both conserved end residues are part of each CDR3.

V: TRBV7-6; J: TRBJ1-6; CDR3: CASRQYPGTESSPLHF
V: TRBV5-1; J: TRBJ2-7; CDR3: CASSRDPPYEQYF
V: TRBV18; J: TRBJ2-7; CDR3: CASSLSRDPYEQYF
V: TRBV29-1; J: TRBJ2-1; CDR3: CSVEEHQSYNERFF
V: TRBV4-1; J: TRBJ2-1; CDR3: CASSQRGHQAGMRDEQFF
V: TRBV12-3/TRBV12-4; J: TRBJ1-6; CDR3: CASSFSAGRSPLHF
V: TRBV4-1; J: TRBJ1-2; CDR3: CASSQALGVIGGYTF
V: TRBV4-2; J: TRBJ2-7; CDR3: CASSQDRTGPTYEQYF
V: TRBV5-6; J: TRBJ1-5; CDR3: CASSYGGREFQPQHF
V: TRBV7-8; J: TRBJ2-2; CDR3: CASSFVSGGDTGELFF
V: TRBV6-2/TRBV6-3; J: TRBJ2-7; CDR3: CASSRLADTTRPYEQYF
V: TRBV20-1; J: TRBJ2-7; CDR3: CSARGASGPYEQYF
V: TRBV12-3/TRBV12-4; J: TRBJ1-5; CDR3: CASSSLHDGNQPQHF
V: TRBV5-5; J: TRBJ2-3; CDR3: CASSFRQDTDTQYF
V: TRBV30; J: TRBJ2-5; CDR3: CALEGGGQETQYF
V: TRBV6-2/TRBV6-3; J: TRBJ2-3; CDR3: CASRDDTDTQYF
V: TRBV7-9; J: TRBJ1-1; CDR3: CATLQQMNTEAFF
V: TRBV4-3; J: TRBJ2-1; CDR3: CASSQDWGEGPNEQFF
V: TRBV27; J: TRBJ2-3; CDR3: CASSSWTGGSTDTQYF
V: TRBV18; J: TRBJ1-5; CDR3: CASSPGKGQPQHF
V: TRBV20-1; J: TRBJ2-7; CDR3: CSARGLAGLYEQYF
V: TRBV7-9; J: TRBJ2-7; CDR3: CASSPRQGTDEQYF
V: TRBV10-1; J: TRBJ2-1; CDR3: CASRDRVENEQFF
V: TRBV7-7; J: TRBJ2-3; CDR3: CASSRTCPFTDTQYF
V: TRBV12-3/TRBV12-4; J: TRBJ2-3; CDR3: CASRVEGLAENGMADTQYF
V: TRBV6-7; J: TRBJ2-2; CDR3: CASSYSRTAGASTGELFF
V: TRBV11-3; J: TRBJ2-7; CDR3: CASSLPEKTDSYEQYF
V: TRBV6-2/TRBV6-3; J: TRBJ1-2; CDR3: CASLATSRQLRHYTF
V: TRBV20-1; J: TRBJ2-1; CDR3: CSARGGSSSYNEQFF
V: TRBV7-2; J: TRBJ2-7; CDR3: CASSWGGESSYEQYF
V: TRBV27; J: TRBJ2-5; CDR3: CASTLGETQYF
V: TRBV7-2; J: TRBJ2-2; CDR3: CASGERVVTGELFF
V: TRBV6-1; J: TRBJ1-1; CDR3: CASGDRGRVTEAFF
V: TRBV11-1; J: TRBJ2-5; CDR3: CASSSTARQRQTQYF
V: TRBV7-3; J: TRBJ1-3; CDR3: CASSSEGQHCPSGNTIYF
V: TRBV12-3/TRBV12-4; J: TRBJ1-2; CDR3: CASSPDRIYGYTF
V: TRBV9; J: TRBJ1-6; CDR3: CATSAHRGVGSPLHF
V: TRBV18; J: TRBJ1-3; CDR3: CASSPLKNSWRGDGNTIYF
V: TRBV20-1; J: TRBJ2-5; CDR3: CSAPGIGETQYF
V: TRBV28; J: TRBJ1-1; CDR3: CASSLPQGTGEAFF
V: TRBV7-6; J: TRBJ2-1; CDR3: CASSQLAGVGNEQFF
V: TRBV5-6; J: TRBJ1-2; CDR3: CASSFRLRQGGLYGYTF
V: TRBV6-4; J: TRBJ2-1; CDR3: CATKGVAGHNEQFF
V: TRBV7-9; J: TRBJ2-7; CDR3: CASSKSTASSYEQYF
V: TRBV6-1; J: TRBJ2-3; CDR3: CASREGTDTQYF
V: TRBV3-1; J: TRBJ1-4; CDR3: CASSQAGVSTNEKLFF
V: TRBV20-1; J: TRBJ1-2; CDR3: CSARGQGSTYGYTF